This T cell receptor (beta chain) was sequenced for a study of post-analysis software for immune sequencing data. Germline V gene sequence: CDR1 SGHRS, CDR2 YFSETQ. Trimming removed 0 bases from V and 4 bases from J; junction bases left unmatched: 7. The CDR3 has 17 residues. Study results and limitations: Under the F measure, samples that were prepared in one batch clustered strongly together. There were roughly 5 TRBV segments more frequent in patients than controls, and TRBV5-6, TRBV5-1 and TRBV20-1 were among them.

Carried by the TCR beta cDNA libraries were unique molecular identifiers. TCRdb analysed the PCR reads with MiXCR anew, one entry per CDR3 protein. Of some 700,000 distinct CDR3 sequences in the sample, 55% to 60% were seen once. To note about this clonotype: Its antigen is unknown.

Material for sequencing was blood. The sequence was collected from a girl aged 2-15 years with multiple sclerosis. The gene calls are TRBV5-1 and TRBJ2-7; 13 bases match TRBD2. CDR3 region: CASSLAGTSGTIYEQYF. CDR3 sequence (DNA): TGCGCCAGCAGCTTGGCCGGGACTAGCGGGACTATTTACGAGCAGTACTTC.